The TCR beta chain described here comes from a study of radiation and T cells in renal cell carcinoma. Study findings and constraints: From baseline, blood top tumor clonotypes peaked at 2 weeks post-radiation. Pretreatment tumor biopsies were lacking, so baseline clonotypes are unknown.

CDR3 length: 13 residues. V was shortened by 4 bases and J by 5 bases, with 11 bases between the two germline ends. Per the germline V gene, CDR1 is SEHNR and CDR2 is FQNEAQ (reference sequence). Details on this clone: Antigen unknown.

TCRdb's copy holds only in-frame clones and misses some; the assay was immunoSEQ multiplex PCR. The top ten hold approximately 7% of the sample, which has tens of thousands of clones, roughly 79% seen once. The time point here: baseline pretreatment blood. Treatment defined: 15 Gy SBRT to primary tumor, nephrectomy 4 weeks later. The patient's renal cell carcinoma had clear cell pathology. The sample in question was blood, obtained from a patient whose treatment included radiotherapy and nephrectomy. The chain employs TRBV7-9 and TRBJ1-2; perhaps TRBD1 as D (5 bases). The clonotype originates from a man in his sixties with renal cell carcinoma. CDR3 DNA sequence: TGTGCCAGCAGCTCCACCGACAGATATGGCTACACCTTC. This codes for CASSSTDRYGYTF.